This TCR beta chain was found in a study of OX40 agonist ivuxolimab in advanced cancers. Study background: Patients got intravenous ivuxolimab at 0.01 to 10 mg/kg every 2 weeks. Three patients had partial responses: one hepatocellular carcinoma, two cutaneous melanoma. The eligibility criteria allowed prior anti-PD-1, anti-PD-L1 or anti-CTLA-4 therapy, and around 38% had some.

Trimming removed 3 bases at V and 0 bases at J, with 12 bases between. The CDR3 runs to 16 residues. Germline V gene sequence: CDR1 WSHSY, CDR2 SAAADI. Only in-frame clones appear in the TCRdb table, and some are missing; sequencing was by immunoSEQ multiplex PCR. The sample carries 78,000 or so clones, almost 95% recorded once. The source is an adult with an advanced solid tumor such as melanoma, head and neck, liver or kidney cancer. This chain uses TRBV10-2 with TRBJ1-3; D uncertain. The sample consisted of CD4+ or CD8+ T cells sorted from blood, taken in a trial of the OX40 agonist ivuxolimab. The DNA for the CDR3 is TGCGCCAGCAGTGAATTACAGCCTTCCTCTGGAAACACCATATATTTT. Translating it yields CASSELQPSSGNTIYF.